The 28 T cell receptor beta chains below were found in one sample sequenced in a study of STAT5B mutations in CD4+ large granular lymphocyte leukemia (dated 2022 in TCRdb). Library generation was performed with the immunoSEQ multiplex PCR assay. In its TCRdb copy, this immuneACCESS table keeps in-frame sequences only and misses some clones. Where compared with another copy, unresolved V genes explain less than half of these, and the others have no known cause. The sample contains under 40,000 clones, under 85% of them found a single time. The ten largest clonotypes hold 2.5% to 3% of the sample. Sequencing used CD4+ T cells from blood buffy coats. These receptors came from a human donor in good health.

The V and J genes are TRBV5-5 and TRBJ1-6; D not resolved. The V and J ends lost 1 base and 0 bases respectively, with 8 bases between them. Germline CDR1 and CDR2: SGHKS and YYEKEE (reference sequence). The CDR3 length is 16 residues. In nucleotides, the CDR3 is TGTGCCAGCAGCTTGATAGGGAGCTCCTATAATTCACCCCTCCACTTT. Its translation: CASSLIGSSYNSPLHF.

The V and J genes are TRBV7-2 and TRBJ2-3; 11 nucleotides align to TRBD2. V lost 7 bases and J lost 2; bases outside the gene matches: 11. From germline, CDR1 is SGHTA and CDR2 FQGNSA. The CDR3 spans 17 residues. The CDR3 loop reads CASIHDRLAGHTDTQYF. The DNA of the CDR3 is TGTGCCAGCATCCACGATAGACTAGCGGGGCACACAGATACGCAGTATTTT. Full variable domain (outside the CDR3, taken from reference TRBV7-2 and TRBJ2-3): GAGVSQSPSNKVTEKGKDVELRCDPISGHTALYWYRQSLGQGLEFLIYFQGNSAPDKSGLPSDRFSAERTGGSVSTLTIQRTQQEDSAVYLCASIHDRLAGHTDTQYFGPGTRLTVL.

The V and J genes are TRBV6-1 and TRBJ2-3; 8 bases match TRBD2. V shed 5 bases and J 4 bases; nucleotides not matched to a gene: 5. The CDR3 runs to 14 residues. Germline V gene data show CDR1 as MNHNS and CDR2 as SASEGT. The CDR3 bases are TGTGCCAGCAGTATAGCGGGGTTAGCAGATACGCAGTATTTT. Amino acids: CASSIAGLADTQYF.

This clone was observed a handful of times. This chain joins TRBV6-1 and TRBJ1-2; the D is unclear. Germline CDR1 is MNHNS and CDR2 is SASEGT. The CDR3 totals 16 residues. V dropped 1 base and J dropped 0 bases, with 12 bases sitting between them. The DNA for the CDR3 is TGTGCCAGCAGTGAAGGGCTGGGGTTAGCTAACTATGGCTACACCTTC. This encodes CASSEGLGLANYGYTF.

This clone turned up a few times. The rearrangement joins TRBV30 to TRBJ1-5; maybe TRBD1 (6 bases). This CDR3 is built from 15 residues. The V end was cut by 6 bases, the J end by 4 bases, with 19 bases between. From germline, CDR1 is GTSNPN and CDR2 SVGIG (reference sequence). The CDR3 loop is CACKNPGAWNQPQHF. CDR3 coding DNA: TGTGCCTGTAAAAATCCGGGGGCGTGGAATCAGCCCCAGCATTTT.

The chain has TRBV27 and TRBJ2-7, with 10 bases aligning to TRBD1. CDR1 is MNHEY, CDR2 SMNVEV, per germline (reference sequence). With 7 bases clipped from V and 1 base from J, the junction kept 7 bases outside the gene matches. The CDR3 extends over 15 amino acids. In DNA, the CDR3 is TGTGCCAGCAAGACGGGACAGGGGTTTTCCTACGAGCAGTACTTC. Its translation is CASKTGQGFSYEQYF.

The CDR3 reads CASSKLEWETQYF. The DNA for the CDR3 is TGTGCCAGCTCCAAACTAGAGTGGGAGACCCAGTACTTC. This chain uses TRBV18 with TRBJ2-5, with D maybe TRBD2 (5 bases). V was pared by 6 bases and J by 5 bases, with 13 bases between. The germline gives CDR1 KGHSH, CDR2 LQKENI. This CDR3 region has 13 residues.

The gene calls are TRBV7-2 and TRBJ2-3; perhaps TRBD2 as D (5 bases). V shed 1 base and J shed 1 base, with 9 bases lying between them. Germline CDR1 is SGHTA and CDR2 is FQGNSA. This CDR3 has 15 residues. CDR3 protein: CASSLGLAGTDTQYF. CDR3 coding DNA: TGTGCCAGCAGCTTAGGGCTAGCTGGCACAGATACGCAGTATTTT.

CDR3 residues: CASSLQGDTEAFF. The CDR3 DNA is TGTGCCAGCAGCCTCCAGGGTGACACTGAAGCTTTCTTT. The V call is TRBV7-6, the J call TRBJ1-1; a weak D match, TRBD1 (5 bases). There are 13 residues in the CDR3. Trimming pared 5 bases from V and 3 bases from J, leaving 10 bases between. From germline, CDR1 is SGHVS and CDR2 FNYEAQ.

This clone came up once. The rearrangement uses TRBV7-6 and TRBJ2-3, with TRBD2 matching 11 bases. Germline V gene lookup returns CDR1 SGHVS and CDR2 FNYEAQ. V shed 0 bases, J shed 4 bases, and the junction held 6 bases outside the gene matches. There are 17 residues in the CDR3. This chain's CDR3 is CASSLALAGGGADTQYF. The CDR3 nucleotides are TGTGCCAGCAGCTTAGCGCTAGCGGGAGGTGGGGCAGATACGCAGTATTTT.

Only one count was recorded for this clone. The CDR3 reads CASSRDVSYEQYF. CDR3 sequence (DNA): TGTGCCAGCAGCCGGGACGTCTCCTACGAGCAGTACTTC. V is TRBV6-5 and J is TRBJ2-7; the D gene could be TRBD1 or TRBD2 (5 bases each). The CDR3 is 13 residues long. Trimming pared 6 bases from V and 0 bases from J, leaving 9 bases between. Germline V gives CDR1 MNHEY, CDR2 SVGAGI.

This chain's CDR3 is CASSLAGLFDTGELFF. The CDR3, as DNA: TGCGCCAGCAGCTTGGCGGGACTTTTTGACACCGGGGAGCTGTTTTTT. The chain couples TRBV5-1 to TRBJ2-2; D may be TRBD2 (6 bases). V was pared by 0 bases and J by 3 bases, with 12 bases between. The CDR3 sequence is 16 residues long. Germline CDR1 reads SGHRS; CDR2 reads YFSETQ. Complete variable domain (other parts from reference TRBV5-1 and TRBJ2-2): KAGVTQTPRYLIKTRGQQVTLSCSPISGHRSVSWYQQTPGQGLQFLFEYFSETQRNKGNFPGRFSGRQFSNSRSEMNVSTLELGDSALYLCASSLAGLFDTGELFFGEGSRLTVL.

The CDR3 here is CATSRALGGPNEKLFF. The CDR3 bases are TGTGCCACCAGCAGAGCCCTCGGGGGCCCTAATGAAAAACTGTTTTTT. The chain employs TRBV15 and TRBJ1-4; possibly TRBD1 for D (6 bases). CDR3 length equals 16 residues. V gave up 1 base and J gave up 3 bases, with 12 bases separating them. Per the germline V gene, CDR1 is LNHNV and CDR2 is YYDKDF (reference sequence). Combining the CDR3 with reference TRBV15 and TRBJ1-4 gives the whole variable domain DAMVIQNPRYQVTQFGKPVTLSCSQTLNHNVMYWYQQKSSQAPKLLFHYYDKDFNNEADTPDNFQSRRPNTSFCFLDIRSPGLGDTAMYLCATSRALGGPNEKLFFGSGTQLSVL.

This chain uses TRBV18 with TRBJ1-4, with D uncertain. Deletions cut 3 bases from V and 0 bases from J, with 11 bases between. The CDR3 loop spans 16 amino acids. Germline-derived CDR1 and CDR2 are KGHSH and LQKENI. The CDR3 spells CASSPRPVTTNEKLFF. The CDR3 nucleotides read TGTGCCAGCTCACCGCGGCCGGTTACAACTAATGAAAAACTGTTTTTT. The full variable domain, in which reference TRBV18 and TRBJ1-4 provide the parts outside the CDR3, is NAGVMQNPRHLVRRRGQEARLRCSPMKGHSHVYWYRQLPEEGLKFMVYLQKENIIDESGMPKERFSAEFPKEGPSILRIQQVVRGDSAAYFCASSPRPVTTNEKLFFGSGTQLSVL.

The chain uses TRBV15 and TRBJ2-5; 13 bases match TRBD2. Germline trimming cut 5 bases from V and 2 bases from J; bases unmatched to any gene: 5. The CDR3 has 16 amino acids. Looked up from germline, CDR1 is LNHNV and CDR2 is YYDKDF (reference sequence). The CDR3 region has the DNA TGTGCCACCAGCGGCGGGACTAGCGGGGTACAAGAGACCCAGTACTTC. It is translated as CATSGGTSGVQETQYF.

The sample holds a few counts of this clone. V and J are TRBV7-9 and TRBJ1-1; D is uncertain. V shed 1 base and J shed 1 base, with 4 bases lying between them. This CDR3 comprises 13 residues. CDR1 is SEHNR, CDR2 FQNEAQ, per germline (reference sequence). The CDR3 DNA reads TGTGCCAGCAGCTTAGAACCGAACACTGAAGCTTTCTTT. Translated, it gives CASSLEPNTEAFF.

V is TRBV30 and J is TRBJ1-3; D is unresolved. Germline CDR1 GTSNPN, CDR2 SVGIG (reference sequence). Trimming removed 0 bases at V and 3 bases at J, with 12 bases between. CDR3 length equals 15 residues. As DNA, the CDR3 is TGTGCCTGGAGTGTAGCAGGCGCTTTTGGAAACACCATATATTTT. Translation gives CAWSVAGAFGNTIYF.

The J gene is TRBJ1-2, the V gene TRBV19; 10 nucleotides agree with TRBD1. The ends lost 7 bases at V and 8 bases at J; junction bases unmatched: 7. Germline values: CDR1 LNHDA, CDR2 SQIVND (reference sequence). The CDR3 sequence is 13 residues long. DNA for the CDR3: TGTGCCAGTACCGGGACAGGGGCCTTGGGCTACACCTTC. Its translation: CASTGTGALGYTF.

The chain recombines TRBV7-9 with TRBJ2-5, with a tentative D call TRBD2 (7 bases). V was trimmed by 0 bases and J by 4 bases, leaving 21 bases between them. This CDR3 contains 18 residues. In germline, CDR1 is SEHNR, CDR2 FQNEAQ (reference sequence). The CDR3 protein is CASSLAAGASRRGETQYF. Here the CDR3 DNA reads TGTGCCAGCAGCTTAGCGGCGGGGGCTAGCCGGAGAGGAGAGACCCAGTACTTC.

This clone was counted a few times. This rearrangement joins TRBV28 to TRBJ1-6, with 9 bases lining up with TRBD1. CDR3 length: 14 amino acids. The J segment lost 7 bases and the V segment lost 5 bases, leaving 3 bases of the junction unmatched. CDR1 MDHEN and CDR2 SYDVKM come from the germline V gene. CDR3 in DNA: TGTGCCAGCAGTCACGGACAGGGGAATTCACCCCTCCACTTT. Its translation is CASSHGQGNSPLHF.

The rearrangement uses TRBV6-5 and TRBJ1-4, with D maybe TRBD1 (6 bases). V lost 8 bases to trimming and J lost 3 bases, with 13 bases between them. Germline-derived CDR1 and CDR2 are MNHEY and SVGAGI. The CDR3 has 14 amino acids. The CDR3 DNA sequence: TGTGCCAGCGCACAGGGTTGGGCTAATGAAAAACTGTTTTTT. Amino acids: CASAQGWANEKLFF.

The chain is built from TRBV2 and TRBJ2-7; D is unclear. The CDR3 has 14 residues. Germline lookup yields CDR1 SNHLY and CDR2 FYNNEI. V gave up 7 bases and J gave up 3 bases, with 16 bases separating them. CDR3 amino acids: CASMAASSDYEQYF. The CDR3 DNA reads as TGTGCCAGCATGGCCGCAAGCTCGGACTACGAGCAGTACTTC.

The rearrangement uses TRBV30 and TRBJ1-6; the D is unclear. Germline assignment: CDR1 GTSNPN and CDR2 SVGIG (reference sequence). Trimming left V 4 bases short and J 5 bases short, with 6 bases between. CDR3 length: 12 residues. The CDR3 protein is CAWTLNNSPLHF. The CDR3 nucleotides read TGTGCCTGGACTTTAAATAATTCACCCCTCCACTTT.

The genes are TRBV7-2 and TRBJ2-2; 8 nucleotides match TRBD1. Germline-derived CDR1 and CDR2 are SGHTA and FQGNSA. The CDR3 runs 16 residues. With V trimmed by 6 bases and J by 2 bases, 8 bases remained unmatched. Here the CDR3 DNA reads TGTGCCAGCAGTTCAAGGACAGGGATCAACACCGGGGAGCTGTTTTTT. It yields the protein CASSSRTGINTGELFF.

This sequence joins TRBV5-4 and TRBJ2-5, with a possible D match to TRBD1 (5 bases). The CDR3 loop spans 14 amino acids. The V and J ends lost 3 bases and 1 base respectively, with 10 bases between them. CDR1 is SGHNT, CDR2 YYREEE, per germline (reference sequence). CDR3 in DNA: TGTGCCAGCAGCTCCCAGGGTTTCCAAGAGACCCAGTACTTC. Its translation is CASSSQGFQETQYF. The full variable domain, with the rest looked up from reference TRBV5-4 and TRBJ2-5, is ETGVTQSPTHLIKTRGQQVTLRCSSQSGHNTVSWYQQALGQGPQFIFQYYREEENGRGNFPPRFSGLQFPNYSSELNVNALELDDSALYLCASSSQGFQETQYFGPGTRLLVL.

The V call is TRBV11-2, the J call TRBJ2-5; perhaps TRBD2 as D (5 bases). The CDR3 extends over 17 amino acids. CDR1 is SGHAT and CDR2 is FQNNGV in the germline V gene. V shed 5 bases and J shed 1 base, with 20 bases lying between them. The CDR3, as DNA: TGTGCCAGCAGCCTCCGGGGTAGGGCCTATCCCCAAGAGACCCAGTACTTC. Protein sequence: CASSLRGRAYPQETQYF.

This clone was seen more than once but under ten times. CDR3 sequence reads: CASSPGGGVNSPLHF. CDR3 DNA sequence: TGTGCCAGCAGCCCCGGGGGAGGAGTAAATTCACCCCTCCACTTT. The rearrangement joins TRBV7-9 to TRBJ1-6; tentatively, D is TRBD1 (5 bases). The CDR3 extends over 15 amino acids. With 5 bases removed from V and 7 bases from J, the gap between germline ends came to 15 bases. The germline gives CDR1 SEHNR, CDR2 FQNEAQ (reference sequence).

This chain connects TRBV29-1 to TRBJ2-1; 9 nucleotides line up with TRBD2. This CDR3 has 17 residues. V trimming: 3 bases; J trimming: 8 bases; junction bases outside the gene matches: 17. Germline V gene data show CDR1 as SQVTM and CDR2 as ANQGSEA. Here the CDR3 DNA reads TGCAGCGTTGACGGCGGGGGGGCCGTTTCACGAGGCGATGAGCAGTTCTTC. It is translated as CSVDGGGAVSRGDEQFF.